Sequencing of this T cell receptor beta chain was carried out in a study of blood T cell repertoires in COVID-19. Study background: Sites in the United States, Italy and Spain provided acute and convalescent COVID-19 samples. Sources were T cells, B-cell-depleted T cells, or PBMCs; the material itself was cDNA or gDNA.

J gave up 0 bases and V 3 bases, and 6 bases lay outside the gene matches. The CDR3 spans 16 residues. Germline lookup yields CDR1 MDHEN and CDR2 SYDVKM. Clones were sequenced by immunoSEQ multiplex PCR, and TCRdb holds only the in-frame ones, with some missing. In the table there are roughly 70,000 clones, about 69% of which are singletons. This sequence originates from a man in his sixties or seventies with acute or convalescent COVID-19. The sequencing sample was made of peripheral blood. This chain uses TRBV28 with TRBJ2-7; 9 bases align to TRBD2. The DNA for the CDR3 is TGTGCCAGCAGTTTGAGTCTAGCGGGACTCTCCTACGAGCAGTACTTC. It translates to CASSLSLAGLSYEQYF.